The 23 T cell receptor beta chains listed next were all sequenced from one sample in a study of PD-L1 blockade in urothelial cancer. Time point meaning: pretreatment peripheral blood. This table comes from immunoSEQ multiplex PCR, and its TCRdb copy is limited to in-frame clones, with some not included. The data show tens of thousands of clones, 75% seen once. The sequences come from PBMCs, collected around atezolizumab (anti-PD-L1) treatment. Receptors were obtained from a man aged 70 or older with urothelial cancer.

J is TRBJ2-1 and V is TRBV11-2; D perhaps matches TRBD2 (6 bases). V was trimmed by 1 base and J by 8 bases, leaving 6 bases between them. This CDR3 is 12 amino acids long. CDR1 and CDR2 (germline): SGHAT, FQNNGV. CDR3 in amino acids: CASSLGGDEQFF. CDR3 in DNA: TGTGCCAGCAGCTTAGGGGGGGATGAGCAGTTCTTC. Looking up the rest from reference TRBV11-2 and TRBJ2-1 gives the full variable domain: EAGVAQSPRYKIIEKRQSVAFWCNPISGHATLYWYQQILGQGPKLLIQFQNNGVVDDSQLPKDRFSAERLKGVDSTLKIQPAKLEDSAVYLCASSLGGDEQFFGPGTRLTVL.

This sequence joins TRBV11-2 and TRBJ1-1; D perhaps matches TRBD1 (6 bases). In germline, CDR1 is SGHAT, CDR2 FQNNGV. This CDR3 region has 15 residues. Trimming cost V 3 bases and J 1 base, with 12 bases left between them. The CDR3 DNA reads TGTGCCAGCAGCTTGCCAGGGGTTTCGAACACTGAAGCTTTCTTT. This translates into CASSLPGVSNTEAFF. The entire variable domain, with the rest obtained from reference TRBV11-2 and TRBJ1-1, is as follows: EAGVAQSPRYKIIEKRQSVAFWCNPISGHATLYWYQQILGQGPKLLIQFQNNGVVDDSQLPKDRFSAERLKGVDSTLKIQPAKLEDSAVYLCASSLPGVSNTEAFFGQGTRLTVV.

This clone was recorded a few times. The chain has TRBV5-1 and TRBJ1-1; 8 bases map to TRBD1. After removal of 4 bases from V and 3 bases from J, the junction contained 5 bases not matched to a gene. This CDR3 spans 14 amino acids. Germline CDR1 reads SGHRS; CDR2 reads YFSETQ. CDR3 amino acids: CASSEGQDYTEAFF. CDR3 coding DNA: TGCGCCAGCAGCGAGGGACAGGACTACACTGAAGCTTTCTTT.

V and J are TRBV7-9 and TRBJ1-2; D remains unclear. This CDR3 region has 11 residues. Germline CDR1 and CDR2: SEHNR and FQNEAQ (reference sequence). V shed 3 bases and J shed 9 bases, with 8 bases lying between them. This CDR3 is CASSLGASYTF. In DNA, the CDR3 is TGTGCCAGCAGCTTGGGCGCAAGCTACACCTTC.

This clone is medium-sized by share. The genes are TRBV5-1 and TRBJ2-1, with D maybe TRBD2 (5 bases). In germline, CDR1 is SGHRS, CDR2 YFSETQ. Deletions cut 0 bases from V and 10 bases from J, with 14 bases between. The CDR3 covers 14 residues. The CDR3 DNA sequence: TGCGCCAGCAGCTTGGTTCTAGCCTCAGGAGAGCAGTTCTTC. Translated, it gives CASSLVLASGEQFF.

V gene TRBV10-3 combines with J gene TRBJ2-5, with D possibly matching TRBD1 (5 bases). Germline assignment: CDR1 ENHRY and CDR2 SYGVKD. The CDR3 length is 11 residues. Deletions cut 6 bases from V and 3 bases from J, with 5 bases between. CDR3 amino acids: CAIRGEETQYF. The CDR3 DNA follows: TGTGCCATCAGAGGGGAAGAGACCCAGTACTTC.

The chain carries TRBV29-1 and TRBJ2-7, with TRBD2 as a possible D gene (5 bases). Germline CDR1 SQVTM, CDR2 ANQGSEA. The CDR3 contains 14 residues. V lost 2 bases and J 0 bases, leaving 11 bases between the germline ends. The DNA for the CDR3 is TGCAGCGTTGAATTAGCGCCGAGCTCCTACGAGCAGTACTTC. Translating it yields CSVELAPSSYEQYF.

V is TRBV27 and J is TRBJ2-3; 9 bases fit TRBD2. The CDR3 has 16 residues. Germline trimming cut 5 bases from V and 3 bases from J; bases unmatched to any gene: 9. Looked up from germline, CDR1 is MNHEY and CDR2 is SMNVEV (reference sequence). The CDR3: CASSPRRGGRTDTQYF. The CDR3 DNA follows: TGTGCCAGCAGTCCTCGGCGGGGGGGCCGGACAGATACGCAGTATTTT.

The rearrangement joins TRBV7-7 to TRBJ2-2; the match to TRBD2 covers 7 bases. The CDR3 contains 14 residues. With V trimmed by 5 bases and J by 8 bases, 8 bases remained unmatched. CDR1 is SSHAT, CDR2 FNYEAQ, per germline (reference sequence). The CDR3: CASSIGLGPGELFF. In DNA form, the CDR3 reads TGTGCCAGCAGCATAGGACTAGGGCCTGGGGAGCTGTTTTTT.

The CDR3 DNA reads as TGTGCCAGCAGGCCGGGACAGCGTCCCTACGAGCAGTACTTC. Translated, it gives CASRPGQRPYEQYF. V gene TRBV27 combines with J gene TRBJ2-7; 7 bases are a match to TRBD1. Germline V gives CDR1 MNHEY, CDR2 SMNVEV (reference sequence). The CDR3 covers 14 residues. The V segment lost 6 bases and the J segment 2 bases; nucleotides outside the gene matches: 7.

The chain recombines TRBV7-9 with TRBJ1-5; 9 nucleotides line up with TRBD1. CDR1 is SEHNR, CDR2 FQNEAQ, per germline (reference sequence). This CDR3 has 17 residues. Trimming removed 9 bases from V and 3 bases from J; junction bases left unmatched: 15. CDR3 amino acids: CARVFHRGREDNQPQHF. As DNA, the CDR3 is TGTGCCAGGGTTTTTCACAGGGGGCGCGAGGACAATCAGCCCCAGCATTTT.

The gene calls are TRBV5-6 and TRBJ2-7; D is ambiguous. Germline-derived CDR1 and CDR2 are SGHDT and YYEEEE. The CDR3 is 14 amino acids. V was pared by 3 bases and J by 0 bases, with 10 bases between. The CDR3 DNA follows: TGTGCCAGCAGCTCAACCCCACACTCCTACGAGCAGTACTTC. It encodes CASSSTPHSYEQYF. The variable domain in full, with the rest retrieved from reference TRBV5-6 and TRBJ2-7, is DAGVTQSPTHLIKTRGQQVTLRCSPKSGHDTVSWYQQALGQGPQFIFQYYEEEERQRGNFPDRFSGHQFPNYSSELNVNALLLGDSALYLCASSSTPHSYEQYFGPGTRLTVT.

The chain uses TRBV15 and TRBJ1-2, with 9 bases lining up with TRBD1. V was pared by 5 bases and J by 8 bases, with 3 bases of the junction left unmatched. There are 12 residues in the CDR3. Germline CDR1 LNHNV, CDR2 YYDKDF (reference sequence). The CDR3 DNA is TGTGCCACCAGCTTGACAGGGGGAGGCTACACCTTC. Protein product: CATSLTGGGYTF.

The rearrangement links TRBV18 to TRBJ1-6; 10 bases are a match to TRBD1. The V gene end was trimmed by 3 bases and the J gene end by 7 bases; junction bases not matched to a gene: 6. CDR1 and CDR2 (germline): KGHSH, LQKENI. CDR3 length: 16 amino acids. The CDR3, as DNA: TGTGCCAGCTCACCCGCGACAGGGGGCGCGAATTCACCCCTCCACTTT. Translated: CASSPATGGANSPLHF. The full variable domain, its missing parts supplied by reference TRBV18 and TRBJ1-6, is NAGVMQNPRHLVRRRGQEARLRCSPMKGHSHVYWYRQLPEEGLKFMVYLQKENIIDESGMPKERFSAEFPKEGPSILRIQQVVRGDSAAYFCASSPATGGANSPLHFGNGTRLTVT.

The chain is built from TRBV28 and TRBJ2-5; 14 nucleotides align to TRBD2. The CDR3 consists of 17 residues. Germline-derived CDR1 and CDR2 are MDHEN and SYDVKM. Unmatched junction bases numbered 3, after V lost 0 bases and J lost 3 bases. CDR3 sequence reads: CASSLWGLAGVKETQYF. CDR3 bases: TGTGCCAGCAGTTTATGGGGACTAGCGGGAGTTAAAGAGACCCAGTACTTC.

This chain joins TRBV4-1 and TRBJ2-2; 9 bases map to TRBD2. The CDR3 is 16 amino acids. Trimming at V came to 0 bases and at J to 6 bases, leaving 5 bases not matched to a gene. Germline lookup yields CDR1 MGHRA and CDR2 YSYEKL. CDR3 nucleotide sequence: TGCGCCAGCAGCCAAGAAACCCTAGCGGGGTCCGGGGAGCTGTTTTTT. This translates into CASSQETLAGSGELFF.

The genes are TRBV5-6 and TRBJ2-3, with 8 bases lining up with TRBD1. The ends lost 0 bases at V and 2 bases at J; junction bases unmatched: 2. This CDR3 comprises 15 residues. The V gene's germline CDR1 is SGHDT and CDR2 YYEEEE. The CDR3 protein is CASSLDRGITDTQYF. In DNA, the CDR3 is TGTGCCAGCAGCTTGGACAGGGGGATCACAGATACGCAGTATTTT.

The V gene is TRBV11-3, the J gene TRBJ2-3; no definite D call. There are 12 residues in the CDR3. Trimming pared 9 bases from V and 7 bases from J, leaving 14 bases between. Germline V gene lookup returns CDR1 SGHNT and CDR2 YENEEA. CDR3 nucleotide sequence: TGTGCCAGTGGGCCATCGGAATATACGCAGTATTTT. This codes for CASGPSEYTQYF.

The table lists this clone with a few counts. The V call is TRBV6-1, the J call TRBJ2-1; TRBD2 matches 13 bases. This CDR3 is built from 15 residues. Germline V CDR1 and CDR2: MNHNS, SASEGT. With V trimmed by 6 bases and J by 4 bases, 3 bases remained unmatched. The CDR3 DNA reads TGTGCCAGCAGGACGGGACTAGCGGGATACAATGAGCAGTTCTTC. Amino acids: CASRTGLAGYNEQFF.

The chain uses TRBV14 and TRBJ2-1; D remains unclear. CDR3 length equals 15 residues. CDR1 is SGHDN and CDR2 is FVKESK in the germline V gene. Trimming shortened V by 0 bases and J by 0 bases, and 6 bases separated the two germline ends. The CDR3 DNA follows: TGTGCCAGCAGCCAAGAAACAGTCTCCTACAATGAGCAGTTCTTC. It specifies CASSQETVSYNEQFF.

J is TRBJ2-3 and V is TRBV11-3; D perhaps matches TRBD2 (5 bases). Germline-derived CDR1 and CDR2 are SGHNT and YENEEA. V was trimmed by 0 bases and J by 4 bases, leaving 11 bases between them. The CDR3 totals 15 residues. The CDR3, as DNA: TGTGCCAGCAGCTTAGATCGGGGTCGGCCAGATACGCAGTATTTT. Protein: CASSLDRGRPDTQYF.

The chain employs TRBV7-2 and TRBJ2-7; D might be TRBD1 (5 bases). This CDR3 contains 14 residues. V was shortened by 5 bases and J by 1 base, with 12 bases between the two germline ends. CDR1 is SGHTA and CDR2 is FQGNSA in the germline V gene. DNA of the CDR3: TGTGCCAGCAGCGTCCTACAGGAATCCTACGAGCAGTACTTC. Amino acids: CASSVLQESYEQYF.

This chain links TRBV7-2 with TRBJ2-1, with 12 nucleotides matching TRBD2. The V gene's germline CDR1 is SGHTA and CDR2 FQGNSA. V shed 5 bases and J 7 bases; nucleotides not matched to a gene: 3. This CDR3 comprises 14 residues. CDR3 sequence: CASSLGTSGNEQFF. CDR3 nucleotide sequence: TGTGCCAGCAGCCTAGGGACTAGCGGGAATGAGCAGTTCTTC.